The 26 T cell receptor beta chains given below trace back to one sample, sequenced in a study of T cells in women clearing cervical HPV infection. Measured with immunoSEQ multiplex PCR; TCRdb has only the in-frame clones, and not every one. This repertoire comprises 30,000 to 45,000 clones; its ten largest clones make up about 3.7%. The sample was blood buffy coat. Receptors were obtained from a woman between 18 and 69 years old with a cervical HPV16 infection that either progressed to CIN3+ or cleared (not recorded which).

The CDR3 DNA, read in part, is TGTGCCAGCGCACGGGACACCGCCGGGGAG. Encoded protein: CASARDTAGE. The whole CDR3 protein is CASARDTAGELFF. The gene calls are TRBV6-2 or TRBV6-3 and TRBJ2-2; D might be TRBD1 (6 bases). The read is 3 residues too short to cover the CDR3 end, so that end is filled in from the germline J gene. CDR3 size: 13 residues. With 8 bases removed from V and 6 bases from J, the gap between germline ends came to 13 bases. Germline V gene sequence: CDR1 MNHEY, CDR2 SVGEGT.

Note on this clone: The CDR3 end lies 3 residues beyond the end of the read and is filled in from the germline J gene. V gene TRBV5-1 combines with J gene TRBJ2-3; possibly TRBD2 for D (6 bases). V was cut by 0 bases and J by 6 bases, with 8 bases left in between. Looked up from germline, CDR1 is SGHRS and CDR2 is YFSETQ. The CDR3 sequence is 13 residues long. CDR3 bases read: TGCGCCAGCAGCTTGGACCTAGCGGATACG. Translation gives CASSLDLADT. The full CDR3 is CASSLDLADTQYF.

Regarding this clone: The read falls 3 residues short of the CDR3 end, and the missing part is taken from the germline J gene. The chain is built from TRBV19 and TRBJ2-7; 7 bases are shared with TRBD1. After removal of 3 bases from V and 4 bases from J, the junction contained 9 bases not matched to a gene. This CDR3 spans 15 amino acids. Germline CDR1 LNHDA, CDR2 SQIVND (reference sequence). CDR3 region: CASSIVNRGQYEQYF. The sequenced CDR3 bases are TGTGCCAGTAGTATTGTGAACAGGGGTCAATACGAG.

Comments on this clone: Read data end 3 residues before the CDR3 end; the end is taken from the germline J gene. This chain uses TRBV20-1 with TRBJ2-2, with 10 bases fitting TRBD2. The germline gives CDR1 DFQATT, CDR2 SNEGSKA (reference sequence). This CDR3 region has 15 residues. The J segment lost 4 bases and the V segment lost 3 bases, leaving 5 bases of the junction unmatched. The CDR3 DNA, read in part, is TGCAGTGCTAGGCAGCGGGGGGGCGGCACCGGGGAG. The encoded protein is CSARQRGGGTGE. The whole CDR3 protein reads CSARQRGGGTGELFF.

As concerns this clone: The read terminates 3 residues before the CDR3 end, so the remaining end is supplied by the germline J gene. The chain combines TRBV5-1 with TRBJ1-4; D is unresolved. Germline lookup yields CDR1 SGHRS and CDR2 YFSETQ. The V gene lost 0 bases and the J gene lost 5 bases, with 8 bases spanning the gap. This CDR3 comprises 14 residues. The part of the CDR3 DNA that was read is TGCGCCAGCAGCTTGGGCGGGTCCAATGAAAAA. Translation: CASSLGGSNEK. The entire CDR3 is CASSLGGSNEKLFF.

On this clone: The observed sequence ends 3 residues before the CDR3 terminus, with the missing tail filled in from the germline J gene. The chain employs TRBV2 and TRBJ2-1; 10 bases map to TRBD1. The CDR3 spans 14 residues. In germline, CDR1 is SNHLY, CDR2 FYNNEI. The V and J ends lost 1 base and 8 bases, in that order; junction bases with no gene match: 2. The CDR3 sequence: CASSEGGTGDEQFF. CDR3 DNA, as far as it was read: TGTGCCAGCAGTGAAGGGGGGACAGGGGATGAG.

Notes on this clone: Read coverage stops 3 residues before the CDR3 terminus; the germline J gene supplies the remainder. This chain connects TRBV27 to TRBJ1-1; D gene unclear. This CDR3 comprises 12 residues. The V and J ends lost 2 bases and 5 bases respectively, with 6 bases between them. Germline V gene lookup returns CDR1 MNHEY and CDR2 SMNVEV (reference sequence). CDR3 loop: CASSLRGTEAFF. The CDR3 DNA, read in part, is TGTGCCAGCAGTTTACGGGGAACTGAA.

Partial CDR3 DNA: TGTGCCAGCTCACGGGACAGGCAAAACATT. It specifies CASSRDRQNI. The CDR3 reads in full as CASSRDRQNIQYF. This rearrangement joins TRBV18 to TRBJ2-4; the match to TRBD1 covers 8 bases. The observed sequence ends 3 residues before the CDR3 terminus, with the missing tail filled in from the germline J gene. The germline V gene encodes CDR1 KGHSH and CDR2 LQKENI. With V trimmed by 4 bases and J by 5 bases, 1 base remained unmatched. CDR3 length: 13 amino acids.

Notes on this clone: The DNA ends 3 residues before the CDR3 does, and the rest of the CDR3 is filled in from the germline J gene. The rearrangement links TRBV11-2 to TRBJ2-7; no clear D. CDR1 SGHAT and CDR2 FQNNGV come from the germline V gene. The CDR3 length is 13 residues. V was pared by 4 bases and J by 3 bases, with 10 bases between. Here the CDR3 reads CASSSGHHYEQYF. The part of the CDR3 DNA that was read is TGTGCCAGCAGCTCTGGGCACCACTACGAG.

Concerning this clone: The read halts 3 residues ahead of the CDR3 end, with the missing end drawn from the germline J gene. The chain couples TRBV19 to TRBJ2-2, with 10 bases fitting TRBD2. V dropped 5 bases and J dropped 6; count of bases not matched to a gene: 6. Germline-derived CDR1 and CDR2 are LNHDA and SQIVND (reference sequence). This CDR3 contains 15 residues. CDR3 protein: CASSRLAGAAGELFF. CDR3 bases read: TGTGCCAGTAGTCGGCTAGCGGGAGCAGCCGGGGAG.

Notes on this clone: The CDR3 extends 3 residues past the end of the read, so its final part is completed from the germline J gene. The chain links TRBV20-1 to TRBJ1-5; 7 positions match TRBD1. Per the germline V gene, CDR1 is DFQATT and CDR2 is SNEGSKA (reference sequence). The CDR3 length is 15 residues. The junction had 15 bases not matched to a gene; V was cut back by 6 bases and J by 7 bases. The CDR3 protein is CSATSGDGQEQPQHF. Incomplete CDR3 DNA: TGCAGTGCAACTTCGGGGGACGGACAGGAACAGCCC.

With respect to this clone: The junction shows a germline mismatch at one end, possibly a read error. The read stops 3 residues short of the end of the CDR3; the missing end is completed from the germline J gene. This chain links TRBV4-2 with TRBJ1-1; D is uncertain. CDR3 length equals 13 residues. Per germline, CDR1 LGHNA and CDR2 YNFKEQ. The part of the CDR3 DNA that was read is TGCGCCAGCAGCCGGGCAGAGAACACTGAA. It specifies CASSRAENTE. The full CDR3 protein reads CASSRAENTEAFF.

On this clone: The CDR3 is cut off 3 residues early in the read; its end comes from the germline J gene. V is TRBV28 and J is TRBJ2-7, with 10 bases lining up with TRBD2. The length of the CDR3 is 16 residues. Per germline, CDR1 MDHEN and CDR2 SYDVKM. Losses at the gene ends were 5 bases for V and 0 bases for J; bases not matched to a gene: 7. This CDR3 is CASSPGLAESSYEQYF. The part of the CDR3 DNA that was read is TGTGCCAGCAGTCCCGGACTAGCGGAGAGCTCCTACGAG.

Worth noting for this clone: The read comes to an end 3 residues before the CDR3 does, leaving the germline J gene to fill in the end. The chain employs TRBV20-1 and TRBJ2-1, with unresolved D. The V gene's germline CDR1 is DFQATT and CDR2 SNEGSKA (reference sequence). The CDR3 has 13 amino acids. With 0 bases removed from V and 4 bases from J, the gap between germline ends came to 7 bases. The covered CDR3 bases are TGCAGTGCTAGAGACCCTAGATACAATGAG. Translating gives CSARDPRYNE. The CDR3 in its entirety is CSARDPRYNEQFF.

About this clone: Read sequence stops 3 residues before the CDR3 end, and the germline J gene provides the missing end. The chain employs TRBV7-8 and TRBJ2-3; tentatively, D is TRBD1 (6 bases). Trimming pared 5 bases from V and 1 base from J, leaving 10 bases between. The length of the CDR3 is 14 residues. Per germline, CDR1 SGHVS and CDR2 FQNEAQ. The CDR3 region is CASSDRIRTDTQYF. The part of the CDR3 DNA that was read is TGTGCCAGCAGCGACAGGATTCGCACAGATACG.

Comments on this clone: The read ends 3 residues early relative to the CDR3; the germline J gene fills the gap. The V gene is TRBV19, the J gene TRBJ1-2; 8 nucleotides align to TRBD1. Germline values: CDR1 LNHDA, CDR2 SQIVND (reference sequence). The V and J ends lost 7 bases and 3 bases, in that order; junction bases with no gene match: 19. The CDR3 runs 18 residues. The CDR3 spells CASNHSPGQEGNYYGYTF. Incomplete CDR3 DNA: TGTGCCAGTAATCACTCTCCGGGACAGGAAGGGAACTACTATGGC.

As to this clone: The CDR3 end is not reached by the read, which stops 3 residues before it; the germline J gene fills it in. This chain uses TRBV2 with TRBJ1-2; 7 positions match TRBD1. The V gene end was trimmed by 4 bases and the J gene end by 4 bases; junction bases not matched to a gene: 6. This CDR3 spans 14 amino acids. CDR1 SNHLY and CDR2 FYNNEI come from the germline V gene. CDR3 DNA, as far as it was read: TGTGCCAGCAGTGTGACGGGACAGCCCTATGGC. Protein product: CASSVTGQPYG. The complete CDR3 sequence is CASSVTGQPYGYTF. Drawing the rest from reference TRBV2 and TRBJ1-2, the complete variable domain is EPEVTQTPSHQVTQMGQEVILRCVPISNHLYFYWYRQILGQKVEFLVSFYNNEISEKSEIFDDQFSVERPDGSNFTLKIRSTKLEDSAMYFCASSVTGQPYGYTFGSGTRLTVV.

Comments on this clone: The read is 3 residues too short to cover the CDR3 end, so that end is filled in from the germline J gene. The chain joins TRBV5-4 to TRBJ1-2; tentative D call: TRBD1 (6 bases). This CDR3 contains 14 residues. V gave up 0 bases and J gave up 4 bases, with 10 bases separating them. Germline-derived CDR1 and CDR2 are SGHNT and YYREEE (reference sequence). The DNA read from the CDR3 is TGTGCCAGCAGCTTGGAGGGGGGGAGCTATGGC. This translates into CASSLEGGSYG. The full CDR3 is CASSLEGGSYGYTF.

About this clone: Read sequence stops 3 residues before the CDR3 end, and the germline J gene provides the missing end. This rearrangement joins TRBV27 to TRBJ2-7; TRBD1 might be the D (6 bases). V lost 6 bases and J lost 1, with 16 bases in between. CDR3 length equals 15 residues. CDR1 is MNHEY, CDR2 SMNVEV, per germline (reference sequence). The CDR3: CASSLGAGASYEQYF. The CDR3 DNA, read in part, is TGTGCCAGCAGCCTGGGGGCAGGGGCATCCTACGAG.

As to this clone: The read terminates 3 residues before the CDR3 end, so the remaining end is supplied by the germline J gene. The V gene is TRBV20-1, the J gene TRBJ1-5; 8 bases line up with TRBD1. Per germline, CDR1 DFQATT and CDR2 SNEGSKA (reference sequence). This CDR3 contains 14 residues. V shed 3 bases and J 5 bases; nucleotides not matched to a gene: 6. CDR3 region: CSASEMDRDQPQHF. The covered CDR3 bases are TGCAGTGCTAGTGAGATGGACAGGGATCAGCCC.

A note on this clone: Coverage ceases 3 residues before the CDR3 finishes, and the germline J gene fills in the end. The V call is TRBV11-2, the J call TRBJ2-7; 9 bases are shared with TRBD1. Looked up from germline, CDR1 is SGHAT and CDR2 is FQNNGV. Losses at the gene ends were 4 bases for V and 2 bases for J; bases not matched to a gene: 3. The CDR3 loop spans 14 amino acids. The CDR3 loop is CASSSRDRAYEQYF. Incomplete CDR3 DNA: TGTGCCAGCAGCTCACGGGACAGGGCCTACGAG.

On this clone: The CDR3 end lies 3 residues beyond the end of the read and is filled in from the germline J gene. The genes are TRBV29-1 and TRBJ1-4; D not certain. V lost 7 bases and J 0 bases, leaving 12 bases between the germline ends. This CDR3 region has 14 residues. In germline, CDR1 is SQVTM, CDR2 ANQGSEA. The CDR3 bases that were read are TGCAGCGGCACATTTATGGCAACTAATGAAAAA. Amino acids: CSGTFMATNEK. The whole CDR3 sequence is CSGTFMATNEKLFF.

Turning to this clone: The read ends 3 residues before the CDR3 terminus; that terminus is restored from the germline J gene. The chain uses TRBV18 and TRBJ1-1, with D possibly TRBD1 on 5 matching bases. The CDR3 runs to 13 residues. The V gene's germline CDR1 is KGHSH and CDR2 LQKENI. Trimming took off 6 bases at V and 1 base at J, with 9 bases between the two ends. This CDR3 is CASSEGQNTEAFF. CDR3 bases read: TGTGCCAGCTCGGAAGGACAGAACACTGAA.

Notes on this clone: Sequencing ends 3 residues short of the CDR3 end; the germline J gene provides the rest. The chain links TRBV5-4 to TRBJ1-6; 7 bases are shared with TRBD1. The germline V gene has CDR1 SGHNT and CDR2 YYREEE (reference sequence). Trimming cost V 4 bases and J 6 bases; bases outside gene matches: 7. The length of the CDR3 is 15 residues. The CDR3 spells CASSIQGPLNSPLHF. CDR3 DNA (partial): TGTGCCAGCAGCATACAGGGGCCTCTTAATTCACCC.

Comments on this clone: Read data end 3 residues before the CDR3 end; the end is taken from the germline J gene. J is TRBJ2-2 and V is TRBV25-1; 13 nucleotides agree with TRBD2. Germline CDR1 and CDR2: MGHDK and SYGVNS. Trimming removed 4 bases from V and 7 bases from J; junction bases left unmatched: 6. This CDR3 region has 16 residues. The CDR3 DNA, read in part, is TGTGCCAGCAGTGCGACTAGCGGGGGGCCCAGCGGGGAG. Translation: CASSATSGGPSGE. The CDR3, in full, reads CASSATSGGPSGELFF.

For this clone: With the read ending 3 residues before the CDR3 end, the germline J gene is used to fill in that end. The chain recombines TRBV28 with TRBJ2-7; D is perhaps TRBD1 (5 bases). The V and J ends lost 3 bases and 2 bases respectively, with 11 bases between them. The CDR3 length is 14 residues. CDR1 is MDHEN, CDR2 SYDVKM, per germline. The CDR3 spells CASSFPARAYEQYF. CDR3 bases read: TGTGCCAGCAGTTTCCCGGCCAGGGCCTACGAG.